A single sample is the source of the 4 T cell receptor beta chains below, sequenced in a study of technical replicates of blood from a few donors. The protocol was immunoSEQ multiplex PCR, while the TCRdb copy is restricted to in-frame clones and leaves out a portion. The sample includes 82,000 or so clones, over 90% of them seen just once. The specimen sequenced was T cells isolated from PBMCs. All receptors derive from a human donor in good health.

The CDR3 DNA reads as TGTGCCAGCAGCCTCTCTCAGCGGGGCCGCACAGATACGCAGTATTTT. Translation: CASSLSQRGRTDTQYF. The V gene is TRBV13, the J gene TRBJ2-3, with 7 bases identical to TRBD2. The germline CDR1 and CDR2 sequences are PRHDT and FYEKMQ (reference sequence). The CDR3 has 16 residues. V dropped 5 bases and J dropped 1; count of bases not matched to a gene: 9.

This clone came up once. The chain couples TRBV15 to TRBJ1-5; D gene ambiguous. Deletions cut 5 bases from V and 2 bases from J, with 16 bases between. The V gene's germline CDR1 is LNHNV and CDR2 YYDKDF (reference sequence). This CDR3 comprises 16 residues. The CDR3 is CATSVNRELGNQPQHF. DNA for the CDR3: TGTGCCACCAGCGTCAACCGGGAGCTCGGCAATCAGCCCCAGCATTTT.

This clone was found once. CDR3 region: CASSVGSSAAMSSYNEQFF. The CDR3 DNA sequence: TGTGCCAGCAGCGTAGGTTCTAGCGCAGCCATGAGCTCCTACAATGAGCAGTTCTTC. The rearrangement joins TRBV9 to TRBJ2-1; TRBD2 is a possible D gene (6 bases). Looked up from germline, CDR1 is SGDLS and CDR2 is YYNGEE. CDR3 length: 19 amino acids. The ends were cut back, 0 bases at V and 0 bases at J, with 19 bases in the middle.

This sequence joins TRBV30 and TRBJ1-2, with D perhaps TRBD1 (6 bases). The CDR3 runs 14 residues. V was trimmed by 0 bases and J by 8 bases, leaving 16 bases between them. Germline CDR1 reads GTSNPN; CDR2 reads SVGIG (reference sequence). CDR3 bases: TGTGCCTGGAGTGTTTTAATAGGGGGGGACGGCTACACCTTC. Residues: CAWSVLIGGDGYTF.